This T cell receptor beta chain emerged from a study of blood T cells in healthy people across ages. Broader study findings: Strong correlation existed between TCR beta diversity and naive T cell percentage.

The CDR3 spans 19 residues. Germline values: CDR1 MNHEY, CDR2 SMNVEV (reference sequence). V gave up 3 bases and J gave up 7 bases, with 25 bases separating them. About this clonotype: Its antigen is undetermined.

Combining a sample-barcoded 5' primer with a J-beta primer mix, a second PCR ran for roughly 6 to 12 cycles. There were at least 2.5 million CDR3-containing paired-end reads obtained from each sample. TCRdb re-called the 5' RACE reads with MiXCR, one entry per CDR3 protein. The sample carries about 2 million distinct CDR3 sequences, around 50% recorded once. V gene TRBV27 combines with J gene TRBJ1-6; possible D gene TRBD1, 6 bases. What was sequenced was blood. This TCR came from a woman in her thirties or forties in good health. The CDR3 region has the DNA TGTGCCAGCAGTTTCTTGGACAGCGATGTATGGGACATAAATTCACCCCTCCACTTT. This translates into CASSFLDSDVWDINSPLHF.